This TCR beta chain was identified in a study of vaccination and CD4 T cells after COVID-19. Study details: Convalescent cases consisted of six males and four females, of whom two were Hispanic. Post-COVID draws followed diagnosis by a median around 100 days (range 35 to 161). Study results and caveats: Detection of a median around 86% of reactive clones in convalescent patients was confined to the period after vaccination.

Germline values: CDR1 MNHEY, CDR2 SVGEGT. CDR3 length: 13 amino acids. Trimming took off 8 bases at V and 2 bases at J, with 10 bases between the two ends. Treatment here: roughly 10-day PBMC culture with coronavirus spike peptide pools or control peptides (ViraFEST assay). The Oncomine TCR Beta short-read assay sequenced DNA from cultured CD4+ T cells. Genomic DNA was isolated from cultured CD4+ T cells. TCRdb re-derived calls from the PCR reads in MiXCR, one entry per CDR3 protein. The table lists more than 9,500 distinct CDR3 sequences, over 70% of them singletons. A word on this clonotype: The antigen is unknown.

This receptor was identified in a human donor who had recovered from COVID-19. This chain joins TRBV6-2 or TRBV6-3 and TRBJ2-1, with D maybe TRBD1 (5 bases). Specimen: CD4+ T cells from blood, cultured in vitro. The CDR3 sequence is CASRTGAYNEQFF. The CDR3 DNA reads as TGTGCCAGCCGTACAGGTGCCTACAATGAGCAGTTCTTC.